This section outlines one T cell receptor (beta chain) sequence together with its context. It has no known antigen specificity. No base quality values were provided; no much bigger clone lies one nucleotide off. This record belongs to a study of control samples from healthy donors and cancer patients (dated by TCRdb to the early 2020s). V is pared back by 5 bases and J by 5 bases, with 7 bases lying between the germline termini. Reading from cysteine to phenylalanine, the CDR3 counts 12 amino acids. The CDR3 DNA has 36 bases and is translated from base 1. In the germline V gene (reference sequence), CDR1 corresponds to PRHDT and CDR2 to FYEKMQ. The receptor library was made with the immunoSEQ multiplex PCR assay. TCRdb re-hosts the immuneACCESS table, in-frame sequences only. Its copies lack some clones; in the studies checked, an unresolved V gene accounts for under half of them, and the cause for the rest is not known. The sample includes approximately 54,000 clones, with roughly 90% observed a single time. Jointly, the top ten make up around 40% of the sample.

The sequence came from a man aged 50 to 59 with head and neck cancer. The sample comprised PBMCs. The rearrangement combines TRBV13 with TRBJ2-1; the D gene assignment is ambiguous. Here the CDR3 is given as CASSHTDNEQFF. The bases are TGTGCCAGCAGCCACACGGACAATGAGCAGTTCTTC.